This TCR beta chain originates from a study of cytomegalovirus exposure and HLA in healthy donors. PCR involved 60 Vbeta and 13 Jbeta primers. Some clones are missing from TCRdb's copy, which holds only in-frame ones; the method was immunoSEQ multiplex PCR. The sample holds over 130,000 clones, more than 60% seen once. The sample holds a few counts of this clone. V lost 6 bases, J lost 2 bases, and 5 bases stayed unmatched. CDR3 length: 15 amino acids. Germline CDR1 and CDR2: LGHNT and FRNRAP. The chain carries TRBV12-5 and TRBJ2-1; 9 nucleotides agree with TRBD2. The sequencing sample was made of PBMCs. The receptor's source is a woman aged 60-75 years in good health and CMV-seronegative. The CDR3 loop is CASGSGLAAYNEQFF. The CDR3 nucleotides are TGTGCTAGTGGCTCGGGACTAGCAGCCTACAATGAGCAGTTCTTC.